Following are 9 T cell receptor beta chains from one sample sequenced in a study of OX40 agonist ivuxolimab in advanced cancers. Method: immunoSEQ multiplex PCR; TCRdb's copy keeps in-frame clones and lacks some. The sample has some 18,000 clones, 80% to 85% seen once. The sequences come from CD4+ or CD8+ T cells sorted from blood, collected in a trial of the OX40 agonist ivuxolimab. The receptors here all came from an adult with an advanced solid tumor such as melanoma, head and neck, liver or kidney cancer.

V and J are TRBV6-1 and TRBJ1-3, with TRBD1 matching over 7 bases. V shed 8 bases, J shed 0 bases, and the junction held 4 bases outside the gene matches. The CDR3 is made up of 14 amino acids. CDR1 is MNHNS, CDR2 SASEGT, per germline. The CDR3: CASGDSFSGNTIYF. The DNA for the CDR3 is TGTGCCAGCGGGGACAGCTTCTCTGGAAACACCATATATTTT.

This clone was seen a handful of times. The chain carries TRBV28 and TRBJ2-7; D might be TRBD1 (6 bases). Germline assignment: CDR1 MDHEN and CDR2 SYDVKM. The CDR3 has 16 residues. The ends were cut back, 6 bases at V and 2 bases at J, with 20 bases in the middle. The CDR3 is CASSTGGRGSTYEQYF. CDR3 sequence (DNA): TGTGCCAGCAGCACAGGCGGCAGGGGAAGTACCTACGAGCAGTACTTC. The whole variable domain, remainder taken from reference TRBV28 and TRBJ2-7, is DVKVTQSSRYLVKRTGEKVFLECVQDMDHENMFWYRQDPGLGLRLIYFSYDVKMKEKGDIPEGYSVSREKKERFSLILESASTNQTSMYLCASSTGGRGSTYEQYFGPGTRLTVT.

The J gene is TRBJ2-7, the V gene TRBV4-3; D gene uncertain. Germline V gives CDR1 LGHNA, CDR2 YSLEER. V lost 3 bases and J lost 3, with 12 bases in between. This CDR3 region has 14 residues. The CDR3 DNA reads as TGCGCCAGCAGCCAGTCCCCCGGGTACTACGAGCAGTACTTC. This gives the protein CASSQSPGYYEQYF.

Written as DNA, the CDR3 is TGTGCCAGCTATCAGCTCATACAGCCCTACGAGCAGTACTTC. Its translation is CASYQLIQPYEQYF. This chain links TRBV27 with TRBJ2-7; D is uncertain. V lost 8 bases, J lost 2 bases, and 16 bases lay in between. The CDR3 runs to 14 residues. Germline loops: CDR1 MNHEY, CDR2 SMNVEV (reference sequence).

V gene TRBV4-1 combines with J gene TRBJ2-7; 11 nucleotides match TRBD2. Germline V lookup: CDR1 MGHRA, CDR2 YSYEKL. V was clipped by 0 bases and J by 3 bases; unmatched bases: 4. There are 16 residues in the CDR3. The DNA of the CDR3 is TGCGCCAGCAGCCAAGATTCCCTAGCGGGGGGCTACGAGCAGTACTTC. This translates into CASSQDSLAGGYEQYF.

V and J are TRBV6-5 and TRBJ2-7; tentative D call: TRBD1 (5 bases). Trimming removed 5 bases at V and 3 bases at J, with 14 bases between. This CDR3 is 14 amino acids long. Germline V gene sequence: CDR1 MNHEY, CDR2 SVGAGI. The CDR3 bases are TGTGCCAGCAGTCGGCGAACAGGAATCTACGAGCAGTACTTC. It is translated as CASSRRTGIYEQYF.

This clone has just a few counts. A far larger clone lies a single base away; this is likely a read error. Different DNA sequences within this sample yield the same CDR3. This chain connects TRBV5-4 to TRBJ1-1; D possibly corresponds to TRBD1 (5 bases). CDR3 length: 15 amino acids. V was shortened by 4 bases and J by 2 bases, with 15 bases between the two germline ends. Germline lookup yields CDR1 SGHNT and CDR2 YYREEE (reference sequence). The CDR3 loop reads CASSASGDGNTEAFF. DNA for the CDR3: TGTGCCAGCAGCGCAAGCGGGGACGGTAACACTGAAGCTTTCTTT.

The V gene is TRBV7-8, the J gene TRBJ2-3, with 10 bases identical to TRBD1. V trimming: 3 bases; J trimming: 2 bases; junction bases outside the gene matches: 8. This CDR3 has 17 residues. Germline V gene lookup returns CDR1 SGHVS and CDR2 FQNEAQ. CDR3 amino acids: CASSFFGDRGFTDTQYF. The CDR3 DNA is TGTGCCAGCAGCTTTTTTGGGGACAGGGGTTTCACAGATACGCAGTATTTT.

The genes are TRBV28 and TRBJ2-1, with D tentatively TRBD1 (6 bases). CDR1 MDHEN and CDR2 SYDVKM come from the germline V gene. The CDR3 has 15 amino acids. Between the trimmed V and J ends, which lost 5 bases and 3 bases, there was a span of 14 bases. The CDR3, as DNA: TGTGCCAGCAGTCACGCCAGGGACATCTACAATGAGCAGTTCTTC. Its translation is CASSHARDIYNEQFF.